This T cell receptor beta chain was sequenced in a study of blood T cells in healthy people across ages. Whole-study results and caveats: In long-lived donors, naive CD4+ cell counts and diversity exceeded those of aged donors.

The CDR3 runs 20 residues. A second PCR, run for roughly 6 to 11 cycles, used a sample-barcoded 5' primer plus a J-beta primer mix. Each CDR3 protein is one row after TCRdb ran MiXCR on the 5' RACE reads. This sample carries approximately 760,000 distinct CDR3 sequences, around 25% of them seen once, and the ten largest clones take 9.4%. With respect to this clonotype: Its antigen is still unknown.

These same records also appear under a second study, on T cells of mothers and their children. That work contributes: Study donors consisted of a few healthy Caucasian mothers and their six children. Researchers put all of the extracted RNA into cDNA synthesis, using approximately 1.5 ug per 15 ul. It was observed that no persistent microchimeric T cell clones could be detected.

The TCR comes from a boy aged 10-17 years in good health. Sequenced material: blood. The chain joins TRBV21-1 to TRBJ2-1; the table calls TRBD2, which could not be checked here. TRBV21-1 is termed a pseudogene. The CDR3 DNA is TGTGCCAGCAGCAAAGACGGATTAAGAGGGAAAGAGAGCTCCTACAATGAGCAGTTCTTC. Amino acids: CASSKDGLRGKESSYNEQFF.